A selection of T cell receptor beta chains follows, all from one sample in a study of T cell changes during pregnancy in multiple sclerosis. Sequenced by immunoSEQ multiplex PCR; TCRdb stores in-frame clones only, minus some. The data hold under 40,000 clones, with 85% to 90% observed a single time. Here the sequenced sample was CD4+ T cells from peripheral blood mononuclear cells, taken before pregnancy. Source of these receptors: a female donor with multiple sclerosis, enrolled in a pregnancy study. Both conserved end residues are part of each CDR3. Fields, in order: D gene, J gene, V gene, clone size, CDR3 protein, CDR3 DNA. A D gene is named only where the DNA matches it firmly. Rows may omit the clone size; those that give it use once, few, many or a size class.

D: .
J: TRBJ2-7
V: TRBV5-1
size: .
CDR3: CASSLRSGFFYEQYF
DNA: TGCGCCAGCAGCTTGAGGTCCGGGTTCTTCTACGAGCAGTACTTC

D: .
J: TRBJ2-3
V: TRBV9
size: once
CDR3: CASSVGRDTQYF
DNA: TGTGCCAGCAGCGTGGGGCGGGATACGCAGTATTTT

D: .
J: TRBJ2-7
V: TRBV27
size: .
CDR3: CASSLKGTGYEQYF
DNA: TGTGCCAGCAGTTTAAAGGGGACTGGCTACGAGCAGTACTTC

D: .
J: TRBJ2-7
V: TRBV11-2
size: once
CDR3: CASSLSLVAGKGNEQYF
DNA: TGTGCCAGCAGCTTATCTTTGGTCGCAGGGAAGGGGAACGAGCAGTACTTC

D: TRBD1
J: TRBJ1-5
V: TRBV4-1
size: .
CDR3: CASSQRAGQENQPQHF
DNA: TGCGCCAGCAGCCAAAGGGCGGGACAGGAGAATCAGCCCCAGCATTTT

D: .
J: TRBJ2-7
V: TRBV14
size: .
CDR3: CASSSYYSSEQYF
DNA: TGTGCCAGCAGCTCTTACTATTCCTCCGAGCAGTACTTC

D: .
J: TRBJ2-7
V: TRBV5-1
size: .
CDR3: CASSLFRGSYEQYF
DNA: TGCGCCAGCAGCTTGTTCCGGGGTTCCTACGAGCAGTACTTC

D: TRBD1
J: TRBJ1-1
V: TRBV28
size: .
CDR3: CASSAPMTGVGTEAFF
DNA: TGTGCCAGCAGTGCCCCGATGACAGGGGTGGGGACTGAAGCTTTCTTT

D: .
J: TRBJ2-7
V: TRBV6-6
size: .
CDR3: CASSDRFSYEQYF
DNA: TGTGCCAGCAGCGACAGGTTCTCCTACGAGCAGTACTTC

D: TRBD1
J: TRBJ1-6
V: TRBV9
size: .
CDR3: CASSAQGAYNSPLHF
DNA: TGTGCCAGCAGCGCTCAGGGGGCCTATAATTCACCCCTCCACTTT

D: TRBD1
J: TRBJ2-7
V: TRBV2
size: .
CDR3: CASSRDRVGSYEQYF
DNA: TGTGCCAGCAGCCGGGACAGGGTAGGGAGTTACGAGCAGTACTTC

D: .
J: TRBJ1-2
V: TRBV10-2
size: .
CDR3: CASSVQGLWNGYTF
DNA: TGCGCCAGCAGTGTCCAGGGCTTGTGGAATGGCTACACCTTC

D: TRBD2
J: TRBJ2-1
V: TRBV30
size: .
CDR3: CAWSAQLAGSSKQFF
DNA: TGTGCCTGGAGTGCCCAACTAGCGGGGAGTTCGAAGCAGTTCTTC

D: .
J: TRBJ1-1
V: TRBV5-1
size: .
CDR3: CASSLGGGTEAFF
DNA: TGCGCCAGCAGCTTGGGAGGGGGCACTGAAGCTTTCTTT

D: TRBD1
J: TRBJ1-5
V: TRBV10-2
size: .
CDR3: CASRGQGALGPQHF
DNA: TGCGCCAGCAGAGGACAGGGGGCCCTCGGGCCCCAGCATTTT

D: .
J: TRBJ2-5
V: TRBV20-1
size: .
CDR3: CSSGQETQYF
DNA: TGCAGTTCGGGACAAGAGACCCAGTACTTC

D: .
J: TRBJ2-7
V: TRBV5-1
size: .
CDR3: CASSRGDTESYEQYF
DNA: TGCGCCAGCAGCCGGGGGGACACCGAATCCTACGAGCAGTACTTC

D: TRBD2
J: TRBJ2-7
V: TRBV7-9
size: .
CDR3: CASSPREGTHEQYF
DNA: TGTGCCAGCAGCCCCCGGGAGGGGACGCATGAGCAGTACTTC

D: .
J: TRBJ2-4
V: TRBV30
size: .
CDR3: CAWSTLLTRGSNIQYF
DNA: TGTGCCTGGAGCACACTCCTTACCAGGGGTTCTAACATTCAGTACTTC

D: TRBD1
J: TRBJ2-6
V: TRBV19
size: .
CDR3: CASRYQGAGANVLTF
DNA: TGTGCCAGTAGATACCAGGGGGCTGGGGCCAACGTCCTGACTTTC

D: .
J: TRBJ1-3
V: TRBV7-3
size: .
CDR3: CASSLRGGSGNTIYF
DNA: TGTGCCAGCAGCTTAAGAGGGGGTTCAGGAAACACCATATATTTT

D: .
J: TRBJ1-2
V: TRBV10-3
size: .
CDR3: CATRGGDYGYTF
DNA: TGTGCCACCCGAGGGGGAGACTATGGCTACACCTTC

D: TRBD1
J: TRBJ2-2
V: TRBV7-3
size: .
CDR3: CASSLAGGGTGELFF
DNA: TGTGCCAGCAGCTTAGCAGGGGGCGGCACCGGGGAGCTGTTTTTT

D: TRBD2
J: TRBJ2-7
V: TRBV27
size: .
CDR3: CASSLRGGGIPYEQYF
DNA: TGTGCCAGCAGCCTACGCGGGGGGGGTATCCCCTACGAGCAGTACTTC

D: TRBD2
J: TRBJ2-1
V: TRBV9
size: .
CDR3: CASSERLAGGLDNEQFF
DNA: TGTGCCAGCAGCGAGCGGCTAGCGGGGGGTTTGGACAATGAGCAGTTCTTC

D: TRBD1
J: TRBJ1-4
V: TRBV11-2
size: once
CDR3: CASSLYGQGRNEKLFF
DNA: TGTGCCAGCAGCTTATACGGACAGGGGCGTAATGAAAAACTGTTTTTT

D: .
J: TRBJ2-6
V: TRBV11-2
size: .
CDR3: CASSQVGANVLTF
DNA: TGTGCCAGCAGCCAGGTGGGGGCCAACGTCCTGACTTTC

D: .
J: TRBJ2-2
V: TRBV5-1
size: .
CDR3: CASSLDGSRTGELFF
DNA: TGCGCCAGCAGCTTGGATGGCAGTCGCACCGGGGAGCTGTTTTTT

D: TRBD2
J: TRBJ2-1
V: TRBV28
size: .
CDR3: CASSPRFQRGGWYGNEQFF
DNA: TGTGCCAGCAGTCCAAGGTTCCAGCGGGGGGGCTGGTATGGCAATGAGCAGTTCTTC

D: TRBD1
J: TRBJ2-7
V: TRBV6-1
size: .
CDR3: CASNQRGDRAGEQYF
DNA: TGTGCCAGCAACCAACGCGGGGACAGGGCTGGCGAGCAGTACTTC

D: .
J: TRBJ2-3
V: TRBV18
size: .
CDR3: CASSPGSRGDTQYF
DNA: TGTGCCAGCTCACCAGGGTCTCGAGGAGATACGCAGTATTTT

D: .
J: TRBJ2-1
V: TRBV5-1
size: .
CDR3: CASSLSLSRGDAYNEQFF
DNA: TGCGCCAGCAGCTTGTCCCTCAGCAGGGGTGATGCCTACAATGAGCAGTTCTTC

D: .
J: TRBJ1-2
V: TRBV7-9
size: .
CDR3: CASSPSSGGYGYTF
DNA: TGTGCCAGCAGCCCCTCGTCGGGAGGCTATGGCTACACCTTC